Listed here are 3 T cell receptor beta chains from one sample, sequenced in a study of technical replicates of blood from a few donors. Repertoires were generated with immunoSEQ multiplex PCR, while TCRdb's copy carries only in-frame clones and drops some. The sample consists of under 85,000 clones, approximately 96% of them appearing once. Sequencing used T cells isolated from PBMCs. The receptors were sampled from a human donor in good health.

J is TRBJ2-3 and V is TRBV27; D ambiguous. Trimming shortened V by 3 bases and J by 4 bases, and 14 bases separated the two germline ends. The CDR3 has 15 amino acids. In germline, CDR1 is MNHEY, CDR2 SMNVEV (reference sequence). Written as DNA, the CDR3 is TGTGCCAGCAGTTTGGGCCAGGCCGGTGCAGATACGCAGTATTTT. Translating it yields CASSLGQAGADTQYF.

The CDR3: CASSPGTGGSYEQYF. CDR3 DNA: TGTGCCAGTAGTCCCGGGACAGGGGGCTCCTACGAGCAGTACTTC. V gene TRBV19 combines with J gene TRBJ2-7; 11 nucleotides align to TRBD1. V was clipped by 5 bases and J by 0 bases; unmatched bases: 3. This CDR3 contains 15 residues. Germline V gene data show CDR1 as LNHDA and CDR2 as SQIVND (reference sequence). Using reference TRBV19 and TRBJ2-7 for the parts outside the CDR3, the full variable domain is DGGITQSPKYLFRKEGQNVTLSCEQNLNHDAMYWYRQDPGQGLRLIYYSQIVNDFQKGDIAEGYSVSREKKESFPLTVTSAQKNPTAFYLCASSPGTGGSYEQYFGPGTRLTVT.

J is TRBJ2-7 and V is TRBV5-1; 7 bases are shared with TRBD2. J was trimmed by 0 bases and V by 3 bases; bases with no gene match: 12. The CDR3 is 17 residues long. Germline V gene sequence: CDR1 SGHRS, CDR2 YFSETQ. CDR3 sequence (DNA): TGCGCCAGCAGCTCCGGCCCCCCTAGCGGCCTCTCCTACGAGCAGTACTTC. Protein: CASSSGPPSGLSYEQYF.